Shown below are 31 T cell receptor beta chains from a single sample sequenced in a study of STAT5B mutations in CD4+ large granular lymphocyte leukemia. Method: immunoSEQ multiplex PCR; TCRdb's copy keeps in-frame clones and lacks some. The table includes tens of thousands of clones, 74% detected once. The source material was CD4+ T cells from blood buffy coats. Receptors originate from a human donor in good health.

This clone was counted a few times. The CDR3 nucleotides are TGTGCCAGCAGTCCCCGGGCAGATACGATAGGGGAGCTGTTTTTT. Its translation: CASSPRADTIGELFF. The gene calls are TRBV2 and TRBJ2-2; D is uncertain. Germline V gene lookup returns CDR1 SNHLY and CDR2 FYNNEI. V was cut by 5 bases and J by 8 bases, with 18 bases left in between. This CDR3 region has 15 residues.

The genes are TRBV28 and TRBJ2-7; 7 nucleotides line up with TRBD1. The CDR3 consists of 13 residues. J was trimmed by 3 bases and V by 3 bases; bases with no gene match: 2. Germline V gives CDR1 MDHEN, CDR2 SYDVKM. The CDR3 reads CASSLAGGYEQYF. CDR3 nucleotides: TGTGCCAGCAGTTTGGCAGGGGGCTACGAGCAGTACTTC.

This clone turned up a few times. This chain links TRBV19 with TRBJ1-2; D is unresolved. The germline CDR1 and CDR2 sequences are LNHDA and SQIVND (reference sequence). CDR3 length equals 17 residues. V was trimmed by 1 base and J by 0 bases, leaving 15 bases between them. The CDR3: CASSIVTGFQANYGYTF. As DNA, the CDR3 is TGTGCCAGTAGTATAGTCACGGGATTCCAAGCTAACTATGGCTACACCTTC.

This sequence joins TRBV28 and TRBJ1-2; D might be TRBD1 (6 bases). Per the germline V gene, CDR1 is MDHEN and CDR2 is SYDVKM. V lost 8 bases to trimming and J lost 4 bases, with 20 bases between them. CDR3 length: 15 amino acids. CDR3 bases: TGTGCCAGCTCAGTTTGGCAGGGGCGGGGCTATGGCTACACCTTC. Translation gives CASSVWQGRGYGYTF.

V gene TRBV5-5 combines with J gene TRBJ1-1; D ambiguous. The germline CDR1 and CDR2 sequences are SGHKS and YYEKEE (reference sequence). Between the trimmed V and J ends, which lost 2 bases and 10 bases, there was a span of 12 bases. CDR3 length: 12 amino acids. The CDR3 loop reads CASSFSGKTAFF. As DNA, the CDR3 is TGTGCCAGCAGCTTTTCGGGGAAGACAGCTTTCTTT.

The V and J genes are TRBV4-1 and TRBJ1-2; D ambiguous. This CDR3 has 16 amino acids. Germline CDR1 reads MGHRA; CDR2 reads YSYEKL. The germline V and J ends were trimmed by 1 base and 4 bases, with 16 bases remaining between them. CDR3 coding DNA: TGCGCCAGCAGCCAAGGACTCGCCGGGCCATTCTATGGCTACACCTTC. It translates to CASSQGLAGPFYGYTF.

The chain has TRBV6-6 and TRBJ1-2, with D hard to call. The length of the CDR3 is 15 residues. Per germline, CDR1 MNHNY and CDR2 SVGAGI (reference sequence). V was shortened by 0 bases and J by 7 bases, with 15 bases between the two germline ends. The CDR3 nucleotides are TGTGCCAGCAGTTACTCGATTATAGGGAGTACTGGCTACACCTTC. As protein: CASSYSIIGSTGYTF.

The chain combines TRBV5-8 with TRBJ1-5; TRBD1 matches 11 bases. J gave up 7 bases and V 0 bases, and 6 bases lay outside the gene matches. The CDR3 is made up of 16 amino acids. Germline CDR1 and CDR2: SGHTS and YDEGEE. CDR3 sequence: CASSLVWTGGDQPQHF. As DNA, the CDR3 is TGTGCCAGCAGCTTGGTATGGACAGGGGGCGACCAGCCCCAGCATTTT.

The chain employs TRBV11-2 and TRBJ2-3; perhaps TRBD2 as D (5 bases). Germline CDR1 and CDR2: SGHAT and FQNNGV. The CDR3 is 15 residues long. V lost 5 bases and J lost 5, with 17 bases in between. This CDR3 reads CASSLRTFAGDTQYF. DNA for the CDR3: TGTGCCAGCAGCCTCAGGACCTTCGCGGGAGATACGCAGTATTTT. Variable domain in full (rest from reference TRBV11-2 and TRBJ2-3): EAGVAQSPRYKIIEKRQSVAFWCNPISGHATLYWYQQILGQGPKLLIQFQNNGVVDDSQLPKDRFSAERLKGVDSTLKIQPAKLEDSAVYLCASSLRTFAGDTQYFGPGTRLTVL.

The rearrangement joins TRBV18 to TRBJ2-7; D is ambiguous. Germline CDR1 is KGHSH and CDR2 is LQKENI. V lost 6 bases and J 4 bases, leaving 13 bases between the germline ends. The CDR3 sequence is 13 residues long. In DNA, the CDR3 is TGTGCCAGCTCCCTCCAGAGAGGTTACGAGCAGTACGTC. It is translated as CASSLQRGYEQYV.

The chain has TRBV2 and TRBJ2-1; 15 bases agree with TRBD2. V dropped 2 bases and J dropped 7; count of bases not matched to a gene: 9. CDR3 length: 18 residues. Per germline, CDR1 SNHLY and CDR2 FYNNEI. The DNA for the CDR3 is TGTGCCAGCAGTGAAAGGGGACTAGCGGGAGGCAGGGGGAATGAGCAGTTCTTC. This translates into CASSERGLAGGRGNEQFF.

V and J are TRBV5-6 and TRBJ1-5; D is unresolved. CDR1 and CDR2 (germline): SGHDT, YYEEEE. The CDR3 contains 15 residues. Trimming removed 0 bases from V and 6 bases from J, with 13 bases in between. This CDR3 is CASSLARAGLQPQHF. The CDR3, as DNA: TGTGCCAGCAGCTTGGCCCGGGCAGGCCTTCAGCCCCAGCATTTT.

This CDR3 reads CATRDKLKYEQYV. CDR3 nucleotides: TGTGCCACCCGGGACAAACTAAAATACGAGCAGTACGTC. V usage is TRBV28 and J usage is TRBJ2-7, with D perhaps TRBD1 (6 bases). There are 13 residues in the CDR3. V was cut by 10 bases and J by 4 bases, with 17 bases left in between. Per germline, CDR1 MDHEN and CDR2 SYDVKM.

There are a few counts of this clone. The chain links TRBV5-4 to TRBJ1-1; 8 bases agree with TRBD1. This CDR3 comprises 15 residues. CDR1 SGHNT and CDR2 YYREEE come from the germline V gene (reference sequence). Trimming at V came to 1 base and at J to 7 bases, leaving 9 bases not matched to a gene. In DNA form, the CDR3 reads TGTGCCAGCAGCTTGAGGGTGGCAGGGGGCGGTGAAGCTTTCTTT. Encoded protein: CASSLRVAGGGEAFF. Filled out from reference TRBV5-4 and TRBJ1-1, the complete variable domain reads ETGVTQSPTHLIKTRGQQVTLRCSSQSGHNTVSWYQQALGQGPQFIFQYYREEENGRGNFPPRFSGLQFPNYSSELNVNALELDDSALYLCASSLRVAGGGEAFFGQGTRLTVV.

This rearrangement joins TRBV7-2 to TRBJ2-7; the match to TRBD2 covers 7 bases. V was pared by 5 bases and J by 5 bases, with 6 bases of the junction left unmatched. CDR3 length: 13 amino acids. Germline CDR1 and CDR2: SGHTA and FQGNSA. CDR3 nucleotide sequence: TGTGCCAGCAGCCGGACTAGTATTAACGAGCAGTACTTC. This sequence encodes CASSRTSINEQYF. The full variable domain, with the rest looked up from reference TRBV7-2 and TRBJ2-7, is GAGVSQSPSNKVTEKGKDVELRCDPISGHTALYWYRQSLGQGLEFLIYFQGNSAPDKSGLPSDRFSAERTGGSVSTLTIQRTQQEDSAVYLCASSRTSINEQYFGPGTRLTVT.

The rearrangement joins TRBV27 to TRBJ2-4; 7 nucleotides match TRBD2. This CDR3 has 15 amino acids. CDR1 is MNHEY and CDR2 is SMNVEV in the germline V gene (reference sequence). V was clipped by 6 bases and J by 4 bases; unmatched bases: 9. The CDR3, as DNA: TGTGCCAGCAGCCCAAGTTGGCGGGGGAAAAACATTCAGTACTTC. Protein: CASSPSWRGKNIQYF.

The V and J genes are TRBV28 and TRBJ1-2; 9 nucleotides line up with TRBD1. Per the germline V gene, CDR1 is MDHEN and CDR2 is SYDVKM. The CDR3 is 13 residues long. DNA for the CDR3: TGTGCTTTAAATGACAGGGGGGACTATGGCTACACCTTC. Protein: CALNDRGDYGYTF.

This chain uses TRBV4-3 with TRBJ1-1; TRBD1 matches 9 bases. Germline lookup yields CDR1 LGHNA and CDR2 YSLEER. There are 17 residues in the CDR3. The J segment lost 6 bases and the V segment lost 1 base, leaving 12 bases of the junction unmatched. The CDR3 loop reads CASSQALDRGGGAEAFF. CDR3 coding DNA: TGCGCCAGCAGCCAAGCCTTGGACAGGGGAGGGGGGGCTGAAGCTTTCTTT.

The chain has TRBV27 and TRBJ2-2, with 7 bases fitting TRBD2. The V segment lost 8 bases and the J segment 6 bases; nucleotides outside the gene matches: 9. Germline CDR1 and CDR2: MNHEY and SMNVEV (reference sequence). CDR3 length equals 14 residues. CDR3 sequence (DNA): TGTGCCAGCGGGAGGGACTCGAGTCCCGGGGAGCTGTTTTTT. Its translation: CASGRDSSPGELFF.

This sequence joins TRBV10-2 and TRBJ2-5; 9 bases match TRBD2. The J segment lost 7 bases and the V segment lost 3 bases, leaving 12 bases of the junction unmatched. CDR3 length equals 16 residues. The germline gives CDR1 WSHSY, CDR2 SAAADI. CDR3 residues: CASSDLRRGGPGTQYF. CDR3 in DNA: TGCGCCAGCAGTGATCTCCGGCGGGGGGGCCCGGGGACCCAGTACTTC.

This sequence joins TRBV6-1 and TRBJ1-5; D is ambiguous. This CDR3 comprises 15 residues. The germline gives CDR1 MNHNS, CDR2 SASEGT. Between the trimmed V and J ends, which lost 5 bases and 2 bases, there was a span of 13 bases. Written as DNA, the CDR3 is TGTGCCAGCAGTAGCCGGAGAAACGGCAATCAGCCCCAGCATTTT. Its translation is CASSSRRNGNQPQHF.

CDR3 DNA: TGTGCCAGCAGTTATAGGACAGGGGGGTCGTACGAGCAGTACTTC. This codes for CASSYRTGGSYEQYF. This chain connects TRBV6-6 to TRBJ2-7; 10 bases are a match to TRBD1. The CDR3 sequence is 15 residues long. Germline CDR1 and CDR2: MNHNY and SVGAGI (reference sequence). After removal of 3 bases from V and 4 bases from J, the junction contained 6 bases not matched to a gene.

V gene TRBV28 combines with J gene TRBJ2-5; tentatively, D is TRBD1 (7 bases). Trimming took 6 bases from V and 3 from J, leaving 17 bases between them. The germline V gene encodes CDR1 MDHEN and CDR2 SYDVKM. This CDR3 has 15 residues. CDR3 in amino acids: CASSMSAGTEETQYF. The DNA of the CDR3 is TGTGCCAGCAGCATGTCGGCGGGGACAGAAGAGACCCAGTACTTC.

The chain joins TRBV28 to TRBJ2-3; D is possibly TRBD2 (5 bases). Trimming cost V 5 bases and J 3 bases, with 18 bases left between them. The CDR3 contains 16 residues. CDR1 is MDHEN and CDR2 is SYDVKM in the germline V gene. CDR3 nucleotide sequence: TGTGCCAGCAGTAGATGGACGAGGGTGGTAACAGATACGCAGTATTTT. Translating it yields CASSRWTRVVTDTQYF.

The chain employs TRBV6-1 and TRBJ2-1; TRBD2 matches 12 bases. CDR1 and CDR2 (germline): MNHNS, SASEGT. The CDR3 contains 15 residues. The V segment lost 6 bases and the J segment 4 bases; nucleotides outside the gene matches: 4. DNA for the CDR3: TGTGCCAGCAGCCCACTAGCGGGGGGTTACAATGAGCAGTTCTTC. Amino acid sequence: CASSPLAGGYNEQFF.

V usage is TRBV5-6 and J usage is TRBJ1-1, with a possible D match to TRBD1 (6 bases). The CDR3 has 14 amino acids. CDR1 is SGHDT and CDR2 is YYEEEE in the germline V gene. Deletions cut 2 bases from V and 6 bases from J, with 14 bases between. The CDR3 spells CASSFQQGIAEAFF. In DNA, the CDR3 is TGTGCCAGCAGCTTCCAACAGGGAATCGCTGAAGCTTTCTTT. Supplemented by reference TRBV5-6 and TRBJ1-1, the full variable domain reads DAGVTQSPTHLIKTRGQQVTLRCSPKSGHDTVSWYQQALGQGPQFIFQYYEEEERQRGNFPDRFSGHQFPNYSSELNVNALLLGDSALYLCASSFQQGIAEAFFGQGTRLTVV.

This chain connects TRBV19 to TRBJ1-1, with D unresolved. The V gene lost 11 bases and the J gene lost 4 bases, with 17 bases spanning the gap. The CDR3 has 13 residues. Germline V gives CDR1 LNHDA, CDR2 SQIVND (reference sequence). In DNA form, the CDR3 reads TGTGCCTGCCAACGGGCGGGGAGCACTGAAGCTTTCTTT. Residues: CACQRAGSTEAFF.

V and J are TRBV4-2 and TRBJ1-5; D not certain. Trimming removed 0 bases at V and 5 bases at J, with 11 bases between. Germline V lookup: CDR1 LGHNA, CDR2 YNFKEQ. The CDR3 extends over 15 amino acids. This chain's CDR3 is CASSQDLGSHQPQHF. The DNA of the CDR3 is TGTGCCAGCAGCCAAGATCTGGGCAGCCATCAGCCCCAGCATTTT.

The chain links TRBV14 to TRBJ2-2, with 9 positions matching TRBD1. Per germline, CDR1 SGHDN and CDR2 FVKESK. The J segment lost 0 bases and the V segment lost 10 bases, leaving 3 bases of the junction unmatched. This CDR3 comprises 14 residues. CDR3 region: CATRQGANTGELFF. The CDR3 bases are TGTGCCACCCGACAGGGGGCGAACACCGGGGAGCTGTTTTTT.

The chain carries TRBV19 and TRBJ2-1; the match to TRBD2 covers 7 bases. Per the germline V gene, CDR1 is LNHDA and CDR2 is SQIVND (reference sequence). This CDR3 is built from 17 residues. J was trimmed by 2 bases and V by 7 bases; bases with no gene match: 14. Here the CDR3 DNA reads TGTGCCAGTACCAATCCTGGGCGGGGGAAGACCTACAATGAGCAGTTCTTC. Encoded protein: CASTNPGRGKTYNEQFF.

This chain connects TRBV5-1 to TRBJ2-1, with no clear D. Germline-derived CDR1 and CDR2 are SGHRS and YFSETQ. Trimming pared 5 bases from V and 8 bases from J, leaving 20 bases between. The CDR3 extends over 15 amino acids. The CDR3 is CASRLLSVAGDEQFF. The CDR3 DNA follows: TGCGCCAGCAGACTGCTCAGTGTGGCCGGCGATGAGCAGTTCTTC.